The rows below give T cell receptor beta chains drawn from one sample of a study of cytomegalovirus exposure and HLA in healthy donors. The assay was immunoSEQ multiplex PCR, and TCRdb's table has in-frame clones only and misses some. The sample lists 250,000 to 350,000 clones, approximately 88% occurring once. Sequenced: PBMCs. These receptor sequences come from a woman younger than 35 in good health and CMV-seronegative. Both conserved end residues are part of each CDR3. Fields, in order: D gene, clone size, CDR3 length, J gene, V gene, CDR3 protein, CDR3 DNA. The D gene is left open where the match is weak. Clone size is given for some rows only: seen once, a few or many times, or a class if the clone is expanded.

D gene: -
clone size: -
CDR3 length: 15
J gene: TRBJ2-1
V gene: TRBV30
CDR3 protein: CAWNEQGGAYNEQFF
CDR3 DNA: TGTGCCTGGAACGAACAGGGGGGGGCCTACAATGAGCAGTTCTTC

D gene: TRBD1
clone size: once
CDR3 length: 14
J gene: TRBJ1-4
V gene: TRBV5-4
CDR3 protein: CASSLEGAREKLFF
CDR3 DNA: TGTGCCAGCAGCTTGGAGGGGGCGCGAGAAAAACTGTTTTTT

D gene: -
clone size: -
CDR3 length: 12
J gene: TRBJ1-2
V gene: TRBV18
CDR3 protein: CASSPGSGGYTF
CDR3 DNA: TGTGCCAGCTCACCCGGGTCGGGTGGCTACACCTTC

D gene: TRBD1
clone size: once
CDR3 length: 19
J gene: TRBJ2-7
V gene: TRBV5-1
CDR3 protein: CASSFSSGTALPPSYEQYF
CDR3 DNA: TGCGCCAGCAGCTTCAGCTCCGGGACAGCCCTACCGCCGTCCTACGAGCAGTACTTC

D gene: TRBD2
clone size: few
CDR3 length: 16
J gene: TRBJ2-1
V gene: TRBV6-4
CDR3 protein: CASSETWEGRMNEQFF
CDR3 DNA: TGTGCCAGCAGTGAAACGTGGGAGGGCCGGATGAATGAGCAGTTCTTC

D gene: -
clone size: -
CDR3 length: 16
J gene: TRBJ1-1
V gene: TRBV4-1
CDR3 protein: CASSQDLWGVNTEAFF
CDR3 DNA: TGCGCCAGCAGCCAAGATCTATGGGGGGTGAACACTGAAGCTTTCTTT

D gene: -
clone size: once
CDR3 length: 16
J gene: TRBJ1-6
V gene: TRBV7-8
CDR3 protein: CASSSTRGAGNSPLHF
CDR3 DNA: TGTGCCAGCAGCTCGACAAGGGGCGCAGGAAATTCACCCCTCCACTTT

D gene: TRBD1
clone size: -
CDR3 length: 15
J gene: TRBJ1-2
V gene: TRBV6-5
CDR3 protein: CASSYSDRGVYGYTF
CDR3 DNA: TGTGCCAGCAGTTACTCCGACAGGGGGGTCTATGGCTACACCTTC

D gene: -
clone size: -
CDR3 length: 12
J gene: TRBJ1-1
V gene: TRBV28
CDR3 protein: CASSFIRAEAFF
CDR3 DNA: TGTGCCAGCAGTTTTATCCGGGCTGAAGCTTTCTTT

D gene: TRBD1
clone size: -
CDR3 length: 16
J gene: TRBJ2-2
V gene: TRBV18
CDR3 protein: CASSPLGQGPTGELFF
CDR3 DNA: TGTGCCAGCTCACCTCTGGGACAGGGACCGACCGGGGAGCTGTTTTTT

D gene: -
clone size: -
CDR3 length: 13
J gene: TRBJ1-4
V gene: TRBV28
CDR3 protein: CASSLVANEKLFF
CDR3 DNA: TGTGCCAGCTCATTAGTTGCTAATGAAAAACTGTTTTTT

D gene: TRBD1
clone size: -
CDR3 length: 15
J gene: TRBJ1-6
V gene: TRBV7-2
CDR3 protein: CASSRPTGGNSPLHF
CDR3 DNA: TGTGCCAGCAGCCGTCCAACAGGGGGAAATTCACCCCTCCACTTT

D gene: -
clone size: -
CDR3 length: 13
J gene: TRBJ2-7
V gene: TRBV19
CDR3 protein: CASSRQNLDEQYF
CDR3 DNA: TGTGCCAGTAGTCGACAGAACCTAGACGAGCAGTACTTC

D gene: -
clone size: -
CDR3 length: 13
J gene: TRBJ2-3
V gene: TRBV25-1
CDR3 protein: CASSEPPGDTQYF
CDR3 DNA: TGTGCCAGCAGTGAACCCCCCGGAGATACGCAGTATTTT

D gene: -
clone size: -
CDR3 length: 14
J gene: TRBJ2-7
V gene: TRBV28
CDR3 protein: CASSQTSLSYEQYF
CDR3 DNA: TGTGCCAGCAGTCAGACTAGTCTCAGCTACGAGCAGTACTTC

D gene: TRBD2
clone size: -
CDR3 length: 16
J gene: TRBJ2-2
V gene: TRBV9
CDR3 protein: CASSSRGTSGTGELFF
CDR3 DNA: TGTGCCAGCAGCTCTAGGGGGACTAGCGGAACCGGGGAGCTGTTTTTT

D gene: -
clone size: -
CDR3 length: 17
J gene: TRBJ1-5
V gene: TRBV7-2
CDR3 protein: CASSFSGGLGNGQPQHF
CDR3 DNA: TGTGCCAGCAGCTTCTCGGGAGGGTTGGGGAACGGTCAGCCCCAGCATTTT

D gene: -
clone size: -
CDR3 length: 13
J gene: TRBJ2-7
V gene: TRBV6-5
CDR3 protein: CASSYSGSDEQYF
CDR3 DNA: TGTGCCAGCAGTTACTCGGGCTCCGACGAGCAGTACTTC

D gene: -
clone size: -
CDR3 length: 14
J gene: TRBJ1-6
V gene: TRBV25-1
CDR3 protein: CASSTGSYNSPLHF
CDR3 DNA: TGTGCCAGCAGTACGGGGTCCTATAATTCACCCCTCCACTTT

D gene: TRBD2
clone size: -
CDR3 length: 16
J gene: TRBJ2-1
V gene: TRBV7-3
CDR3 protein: CASSSSSGGSYNEQFF
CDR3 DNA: TGTGCCAGCAGCTCATCGAGCGGGGGCTCCTACAATGAGCAGTTCTTC

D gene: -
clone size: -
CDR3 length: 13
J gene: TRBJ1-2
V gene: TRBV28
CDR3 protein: CASSSGVADGYTF
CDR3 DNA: TGTGCCAGCAGTTCAGGTGTAGCGGATGGCTACACCTTC

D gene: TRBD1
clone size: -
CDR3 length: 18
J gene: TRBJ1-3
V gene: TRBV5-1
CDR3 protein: CASSLGQGGSHSGNTIYF
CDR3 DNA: TGCGCCAGCAGCTTGGGGCAGGGGGGATCGCACTCTGGAAACACCATATATTTT

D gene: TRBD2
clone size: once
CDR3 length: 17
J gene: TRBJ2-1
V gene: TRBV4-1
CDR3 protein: CASSQVGTSGRGNEQFF
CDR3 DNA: TGCGCCAGCAGCCAAGTGGGGACTAGCGGGAGGGGCAATGAGCAGTTCTTC